This TCR beta chain was sequenced during a study of blood T cell repertoires in COVID-19. In the study overall: From T cells, B-cell-depleted T cells, or PBMCs came the material, which was cDNA or gDNA.

This clone was detected a few times. This CDR3 is built from 16 residues. Between the trimmed V and J ends, which lost 4 bases and 3 bases, there was a span of 16 bases. Germline loops: CDR1 MNHEY, CDR2 SVGAGI. Study processing details: Scientists estimated how many nucleated cells there were by amplifying reference gene primers. The data were produced by immunoSEQ multiplex PCR, yet TCRdb's version contains in-frame clones alone and is incomplete. That table supplies the V and J calls and clone size; D and trimming were determined from the DNA. This table has fewer than 250,000 clones, 70% to 90% appearing once.

The source of this sequence is a woman aged 55 to 70 with active or convalescent COVID-19. The chain carries TRBV6-5 and TRBJ2-1; D is perhaps TRBD1 (5 bases). Material: peripheral blood. The CDR3 DNA reads as TGTGCCAGCAGTTCCGGTGGCGGACAAGTCTACAATGAGCAGTTCTTC. Its translation is CASSSGGGQVYNEQFF.